A single sample is the source of the 16 T cell receptor beta chains below, sequenced in a study of blood T cell repertoires in COVID-19. Assay: immunoSEQ multiplex PCR; the TCRdb copy retains only in-frame clones and omits some. The sample contains 380,000 or so clones, more than 70% of which appear only once. Specimen: peripheral blood. The source is a man aged 35-49 years with acute or convalescent COVID-19.

V is TRBV5-4 and J is TRBJ2-2; TRBD1 matches 9 bases. With V trimmed by 4 bases and J by 7 bases, 5 bases remained unmatched. Germline CDR1 SGHNT, CDR2 YYREEE (reference sequence). The CDR3 extends over 14 amino acids. CDR3 DNA: TGTGCCAGCAGCCGGGACAGGGCAAACGGGGAGCTGTTTTTT. As protein: CASSRDRANGELFF.

This chain links TRBV28 with TRBJ2-7; 10 positions agree with TRBD1. Losses at the gene ends were 5 bases for V and 12 bases for J; bases not matched to a gene: 7. This CDR3 comprises 12 residues. Germline values: CDR1 MDHEN, CDR2 SYDVKM. The CDR3 region has the DNA TGTGCCAGCAGTGGAGACAGGGGGCGAGGGTACTTC. It translates to CASSGDRGRGYF. Combining the CDR3 with reference TRBV28 and TRBJ2-7 gives the whole variable domain DVKVTQSSRYLVKRTGEKVFLECVQDMDHENMFWYRQDPGLGLRLIYFSYDVKMKEKGDIPEGYSVSREKKERFSLILESASTNQTSMYLCASSGDRGRGYFGPGTRLTVT.

This rearrangement joins TRBV2 to TRBJ2-1; 11 bases line up with TRBD2. The CDR3 has 17 residues. After removal of 5 bases from V and 0 bases from J, the junction contained 6 bases not matched to a gene. Germline loops: CDR1 SNHLY, CDR2 FYNNEI. The CDR3 is CASSLRTSGSSYNEQFF. The CDR3 coding sequence is TGTGCCAGCAGTCTTCGAACTAGCGGGAGCTCCTACAATGAGCAGTTCTTC.

The genes are TRBV21-1 and TRBJ2-7; TRBD1 was called by the table and not checked on the DNA. TRBV21-1 is designated a pseudogene. The CDR3 totals 15 residues. The DNA for the CDR3 is TGTGCCAGCAGCAAAGCGCCGGGACAGGGGGACGAGCAGTACTTC. Its translation: CASSKAPGQGDEQYF.

The V gene is TRBV4-1, the J gene TRBJ1-1, with TRBD1 matching 7 bases. The CDR3 loop spans 14 amino acids. J gave up 5 bases and V 2 bases, and 5 bases lay outside the gene matches. Germline V gives CDR1 MGHRA, CDR2 YSYEKL. CDR3 bases: TGCGCCAGCAGCCAAACAGGGGCGGGAACTGAAGCTTTCTTT. Translating it yields CASSQTGAGTEAFF.

This clone was counted a single time. The V and J genes are TRBV6-5 and TRBJ2-3; 9 bases agree with TRBD2. V lost 7 bases and J lost 4; bases outside the gene matches: 6. The CDR3 loop spans 14 amino acids. Germline CDR1 reads MNHEY; CDR2 reads SVGAGI. The CDR3 sequence is CASMYGGGADTQYF. CDR3 nucleotides: TGTGCCAGCATGTACGGCGGGGGGGCAGATACGCAGTATTTT.

This clone has only one observation. This rearrangement joins TRBV30 to TRBJ1-1; D is ambiguous. Trimming left V 0 bases short and J 0 bases short, with 5 bases between. Germline V gives CDR1 GTSNPN, CDR2 SVGIG (reference sequence). CDR3 length: 13 residues. CDR3 amino acids: CAWSVGLNTEAFF. The CDR3 DNA follows: TGTGCCTGGAGTGTTGGCTTGAACACTGAAGCTTTCTTT. The full variable domain, in which reference TRBV30 and TRBJ1-1 provide the parts outside the CDR3, is SQTIHQWPATLVQPVGSPLSLECTVEGTSNPNLYWYRQAAGRGLQLLFYSVGIGQISSEVPQNLSASRPQDRQFILSSKKLLLSDSGFYLCAWSVGLNTEAFFGQGTRLTVV.

V usage is TRBV9 and J usage is TRBJ1-2, with a weak D call TRBD1 (5 bases). Trimming pared 4 bases from V and 8 bases from J, leaving 18 bases between. The germline CDR1 and CDR2 sequences are SGDLS and YYNGEE. This CDR3 is 14 amino acids long. The CDR3 reads CASSPRVGKGGYTF. The CDR3 nucleotides are TGTGCCAGCAGCCCCCGAGTTGGGAAGGGGGGCTACACCTTC.

The rearrangement uses TRBV28 and TRBJ2-7; maybe TRBD1 (6 bases). CDR3 length: 14 residues. Trimming removed 7 bases from V and 1 base from J, with 14 bases in between. The germline CDR1 and CDR2 sequences are MDHEN and SYDVKM. The CDR3 DNA reads as TGTGCCAGCATGATTAGGCAGGGGTCCTACGAGCAGTACTTC. This translates into CASMIRQGSYEQYF.

The chain joins TRBV10-3 to TRBJ2-3; no firm D call. Trimming stripped 2 bases from V and 6 bases from J, with 6 bases between. The CDR3 consists of 12 residues. The germline gives CDR1 ENHRY, CDR2 SYGVKD. CDR3 bases: TGTGCCATCAGTGAGAGCCCGGATACGCAGTATTTT. Translating gives CAISESPDTQYF.

To note about this clone: The sample has other DNA sequences that encode this CDR3 too. The chain employs TRBV3-1 (or the pseudogene TRBV3-2) and TRBJ1-5; 11 bases match TRBD1. Germline loops: CDR1 LGHDT, CDR2 YNNKEL (reference sequence). CDR3 length: 15 amino acids. V gave up 4 bases and J gave up 3 bases; unmatched junction bases: 2. The CDR3 DNA is TGTGCCAGCAGCCGGGACAGGGGGGACAATCAGCCCCAGCATTTT. This sequence encodes CASSRDRGDNQPQHF.

The genes are TRBV19 and TRBJ2-1, with TRBD2 matching over 9 bases. The J segment lost 6 bases and the V segment lost 6 bases, leaving 21 bases of the junction unmatched. The CDR3 length is 19 residues. Germline CDR1 LNHDA, CDR2 SQIVND (reference sequence). The CDR3 DNA is TGTGCCAGTAGACCGCGGGCTAGCGGGACAACCACCGGCGGCAATGAGCAGTTCTTC. As protein: CASRPRASGTTTGGNEQFF.

This sequence joins TRBV19 and TRBJ2-7; D is possibly TRBD1 (6 bases). Germline V CDR1 and CDR2: LNHDA, SQIVND (reference sequence). The V end lost 4 bases, the J end lost 5 bases, and 12 bases lay between the germline ends. The CDR3 loop spans 13 amino acids. The chain's CDR3 is CASSTYRTDEQYF. The CDR3 bases are TGTGCCAGTAGTACATACCGGACAGACGAGCAGTACTTC.

The chain has TRBV27 and TRBJ2-4; 10 bases are a match to TRBD1. CDR3 length: 18 amino acids. CDR1 and CDR2 (germline): MNHEY, SMNVEV (reference sequence). Losses at the gene ends were 5 bases for V and 0 bases for J; bases not matched to a gene: 10. The CDR3 protein is CASSLAGQGSIAKNIQYF. The CDR3 coding sequence is TGTGCCAGCAGTCTGGCGGGACAGGGGTCCATAGCCAAAAACATTCAGTACTTC.

The V gene is TRBV28, the J gene TRBJ1-2, with D perhaps TRBD1 (6 bases). Trimming left V 3 bases short and J 7 bases short, with 39 bases between. There are 22 residues in the CDR3. Germline V CDR1 and CDR2: MDHEN, SYDVKM. CDR3 sequence reads: CASSFGSAGFWGDRPRVGGYTF. CDR3 coding DNA: TGTGCCAGCAGTTTCGGATCGGCCGGGTTCTGGGGTGACAGGCCCCGGGTAGGTGGCTACACCTTC.

This clone is a singleton in its sample. This rearrangement joins TRBV12-3 or TRBV12-4 to TRBJ2-1, with D perhaps TRBD2 (6 bases). Between the trimmed V and J ends, which lost 5 bases and 14 bases, there was a span of 19 bases. CDR3 length: 13 residues. The CDR3: CASSPPIREKEFF. The CDR3 DNA sequence: TGTGCCAGCAGTCCCCCCATTCGGGAGAAGGAGTTCTTC.